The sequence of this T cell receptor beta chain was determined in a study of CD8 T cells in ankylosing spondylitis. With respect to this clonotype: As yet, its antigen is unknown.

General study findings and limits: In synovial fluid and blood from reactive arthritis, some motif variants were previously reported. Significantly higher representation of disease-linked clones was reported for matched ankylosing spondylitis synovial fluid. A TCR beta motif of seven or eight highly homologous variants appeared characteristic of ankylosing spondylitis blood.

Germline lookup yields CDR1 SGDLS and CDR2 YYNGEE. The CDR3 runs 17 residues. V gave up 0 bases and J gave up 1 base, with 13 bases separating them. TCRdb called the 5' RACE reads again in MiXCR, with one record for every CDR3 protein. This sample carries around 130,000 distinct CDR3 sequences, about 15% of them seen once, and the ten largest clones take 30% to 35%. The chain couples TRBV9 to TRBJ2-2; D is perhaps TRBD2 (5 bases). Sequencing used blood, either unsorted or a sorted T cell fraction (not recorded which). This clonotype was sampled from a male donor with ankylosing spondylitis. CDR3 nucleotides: TGTGCCAGCAGCGTAGGTTGGACTGCGATGAACACCGGGGAGCTGTTTTTT. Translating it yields CASSVGWTAMNTGELFF.